This is a list of T cell receptor beta chains from one sample in a study of T cell repertoires in cytomegalovirus infection. TCRdb re-analysed the reads in MiXCR, keeping a single row per CDR3 protein. Among about 110,000 distinct CDR3 sequences, about 9.5% were seen once, and the ten largest hold roughly 31%. These receptors have no identified antigens. The sample consisted of PBMCs, sequenced either directly or after in vitro stimulation (not recorded which). All receptors come from a human donor in good health (CMV status not recorded). Some clones in this sample may be carry-over from other donors' samples. Both conserved end residues are part of each CDR3. A D gene is named only where the DNA matches it firmly. Some rows have no size entry. The others give once, few or many, or a class for an expanded clone.

TRBV6-1	TRBD2	TRBJ2-1	.	TGTGCCAGCAGTGATGAGTTTGCGGGAGGGCCCCCATATGAGCAGTTCTTC	CASSDEFAGGPPYEQFF
TRBV9	TRBD2	TRBJ2-5	.	TGTGCCAGCAGCGTAGCTTCGGCGGGAGGAGAGACCCAGTACTTC	CASSVASAGGETQYF
TRBV20-1	.	TRBJ2-5	few	TGCAGTGCTAGACAGGGAGTAGACTACTTC	CSARQGVDYF
TRBV6-5	.	TRBJ1-5	few	TGTGCCAGCAGACGAGGGGGAAGCAATCAGCCCCAGCATTTT	CASRRGGSNQPQHF
TRBV12-5	.	TRBJ1-1	.	TGTGCTAGTGGTCCCCGACCGAGTGACACTGAAGCTTTCTTT	CASGPRPSDTEAFF
TRBV27	.	TRBJ2-6	many	TGTGCCAGCAGTTCCCTCGGGAGCTCTGGGGCCAACGTCCTGACTTTC	CASSSLGSSGANVLTF
TRBV9	.	TRBJ2-5	.	TGTGCCAGCAGCCTAGTAGGGAGTTCGGGCGAGACCCAGTACTTC	CASSLVGSSGETQYF
TRBV7-8	.	TRBJ1-1	many	TGTGCCAGCAGCTTAGTGGTTGGGGCAGGTGGAGCTTTCTTT	CASSLVVGAGGAFF
TRBV20-1	TRBD2	TRBJ2-5	few	TGCAGTGCTAGAGGACTAGCCGAAAAACACACCCGGCGAAGCGAGACCCAGTACTTC	CSARGLAEKHTRRSETQYF
TRBV12-3/TRBV12-4	TRBD1	TRBJ1-3	many	TGTGCCAGCAGACCAGACAGGGGAGGAAGAAACACCATATATTTT	CASRPDRGGRNTIYF
TRBV19	.	TRBJ2-3	few	TGTGCCAGTAGTATTGCTCTAGTGGGGCAAGGTACGCAGTATTTT	CASSIALVGQGTQYF
TRBV13	TRBD2	TRBJ2-1	.	TGTGCCAGCAGCCCCTCCCCCCTAGCGGCCCTAGGCAATGAGCAGTTCTTC	CASSPSPLAALGNEQFF
TRBV12-3/TRBV12-4	.	TRBJ1-2	many	TGTGCCAGCGTCCGGTCGGGGACTCCCAACGGAGGCTACACCTTC	CASVRSGTPNGGYTF
TRBV15	TRBD2	TRBJ2-6	many	TGTGCCACCAGCACGCAACCCCTAGCGGGAGCTGGGGCCAACGTCCTGACTTTC	CATSTQPLAGAGANVLTF
TRBV6-1	TRBD1	TRBJ1-4	few	TGTGCCAGCAGACACTGGACAGGGATTGGGGAAAAACTGTTTTTT	CASRHWTGIGEKLFF
TRBV20-1	TRBD2	TRBJ2-5	many	TGCAGTGCTAGAGATCCGCTAGCGGGAGGTGTGGTACCGGGGACCCAGTACTTC	CSARDPLAGGVVPGTQYF
TRBV7-2	TRBD2	TRBJ2-1	many	TGTGCCAGCAGCTTAGTTAGCGGGAGAGGCAATGAGCAGTTCTTC	CASSLVSGRGNEQFF
TRBV6-6	TRBD2	TRBJ2-5	.	TGTGCCAGCAGGGGAACCGGGACTAGGAAGGGGTCCCAGTACTTC	CASRGTGTRKGSQYF